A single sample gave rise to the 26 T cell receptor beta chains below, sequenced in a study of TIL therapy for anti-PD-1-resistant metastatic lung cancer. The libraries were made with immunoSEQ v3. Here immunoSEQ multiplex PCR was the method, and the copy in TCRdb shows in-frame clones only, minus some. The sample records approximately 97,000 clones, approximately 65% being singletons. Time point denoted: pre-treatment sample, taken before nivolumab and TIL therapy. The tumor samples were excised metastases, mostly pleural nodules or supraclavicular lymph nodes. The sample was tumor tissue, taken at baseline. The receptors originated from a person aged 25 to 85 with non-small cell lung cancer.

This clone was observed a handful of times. The CDR3 region is CASSFGAPDSYEQYF. CDR3 coding DNA: TGTGCCAGCAGCTTTGGGGCGCCGGACTCCTACGAGCAGTACTTC. This sequence joins TRBV7-2 and TRBJ2-7; D perhaps matches TRBD1 (5 bases). The V gene's germline CDR1 is SGHTA and CDR2 FQGNSA. Trimming cost V 3 bases and J 0 bases, with 12 bases left between them. The CDR3 has 15 residues.

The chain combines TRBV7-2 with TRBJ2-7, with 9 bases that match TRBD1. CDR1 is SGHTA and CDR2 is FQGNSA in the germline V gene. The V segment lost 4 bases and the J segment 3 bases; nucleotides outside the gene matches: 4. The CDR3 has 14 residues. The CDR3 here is CASSSNRGLYEQYF. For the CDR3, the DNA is TGTGCCAGCAGCTCTAACAGGGGGCTCTACGAGCAGTACTTC.

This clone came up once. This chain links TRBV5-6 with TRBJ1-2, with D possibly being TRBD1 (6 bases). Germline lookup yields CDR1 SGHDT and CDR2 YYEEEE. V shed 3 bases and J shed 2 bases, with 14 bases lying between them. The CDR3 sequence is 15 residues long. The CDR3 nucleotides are TGTGCCAGCAGCTGGCCCTTCCAGGGGAACTATGGCTACACCTTC. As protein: CASSWPFQGNYGYTF.

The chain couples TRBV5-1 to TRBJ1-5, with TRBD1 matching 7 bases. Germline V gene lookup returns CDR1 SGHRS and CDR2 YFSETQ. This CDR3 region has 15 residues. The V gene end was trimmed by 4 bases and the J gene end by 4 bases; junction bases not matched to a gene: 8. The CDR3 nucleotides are TGCGCCAGCAGCATTACGACAGGGCCTAATCAGCCCCAGCATTTT. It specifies CASSITTGPNQPQHF.

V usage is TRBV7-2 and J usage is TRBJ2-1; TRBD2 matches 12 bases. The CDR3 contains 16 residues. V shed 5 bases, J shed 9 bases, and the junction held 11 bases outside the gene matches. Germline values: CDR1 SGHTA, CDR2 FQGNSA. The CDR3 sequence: CASSPTLAGGRGEQFF. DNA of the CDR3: TGTGCCAGCAGCCCTACACTAGCGGGAGGCCGGGGTGAGCAGTTCTTC.

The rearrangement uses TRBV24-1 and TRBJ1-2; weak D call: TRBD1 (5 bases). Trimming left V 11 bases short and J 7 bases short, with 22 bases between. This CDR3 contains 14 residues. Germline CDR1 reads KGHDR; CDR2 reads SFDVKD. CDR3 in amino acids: CAIGHATLPGGYTF. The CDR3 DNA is TGTGCCATCGGACACGCTACCCTCCCTGGTGGCTACACCTTC.

As DNA, the CDR3 is TGCGCCAGCAGCCCACTCGAGATCACCTACAATGAGCAGTTCTTC. Translated: CASSPLEITYNEQFF. The rearrangement links TRBV5-1 to TRBJ2-1; unclear D gene. CDR1 and CDR2 (germline): SGHRS, YFSETQ. V was cut by 4 bases and J by 2 bases, with 13 bases left in between. This CDR3 comprises 15 residues.

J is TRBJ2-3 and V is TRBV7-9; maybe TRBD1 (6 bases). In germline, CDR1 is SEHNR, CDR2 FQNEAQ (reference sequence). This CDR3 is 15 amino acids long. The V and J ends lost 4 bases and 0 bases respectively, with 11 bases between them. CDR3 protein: CASSSGTISTDTQYF. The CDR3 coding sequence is TGTGCCAGCAGCTCCGGGACAATAAGCACAGATACGCAGTATTTT.

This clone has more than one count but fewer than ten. The DNA for the CDR3 is TGTGCCAGCAGTCTGAGGACAGTACGACAGAACACTGAAGCTTTCTTT. Encoded protein: CASSLRTVRQNTEAFF. The V and J genes are TRBV28 and TRBJ1-1; a possible D gene is TRBD1 (6 bases). The germline V gene encodes CDR1 MDHEN and CDR2 SYDVKM. This CDR3 has 16 residues. V lost 5 bases and J lost 1, with 17 bases in between.

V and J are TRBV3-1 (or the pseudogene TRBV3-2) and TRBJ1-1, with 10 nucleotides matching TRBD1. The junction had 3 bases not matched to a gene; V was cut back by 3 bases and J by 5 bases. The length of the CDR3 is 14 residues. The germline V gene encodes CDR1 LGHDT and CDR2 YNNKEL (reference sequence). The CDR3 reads CASSQGTGETEAFF. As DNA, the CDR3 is TGTGCCAGCAGCCAGGGGACAGGGGAAACTGAAGCTTTCTTT.

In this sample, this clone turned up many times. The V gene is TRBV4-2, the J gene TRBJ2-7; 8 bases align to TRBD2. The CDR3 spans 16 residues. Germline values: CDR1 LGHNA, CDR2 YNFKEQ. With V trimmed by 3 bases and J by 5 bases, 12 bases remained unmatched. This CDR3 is CASSQDSGSGVDEQYF. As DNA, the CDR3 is TGTGCCAGCAGCCAGGACAGCGGGAGTGGTGTCGACGAGCAGTACTTC.

The CDR3 DNA sequence: TGTGCCAGCAGCTTAGGAGGGGAATCCTATAATTCACCCCTCCACTTT. Encoded protein: CASSLGGESYNSPLHF. The rearrangement links TRBV5-5 to TRBJ1-6; TRBD1 might be the D (5 bases). V lost 2 bases, J lost 1 base, and 10 bases lay in between. The V gene's germline CDR1 is SGHKS and CDR2 YYEKEE (reference sequence). The CDR3 consists of 16 residues.

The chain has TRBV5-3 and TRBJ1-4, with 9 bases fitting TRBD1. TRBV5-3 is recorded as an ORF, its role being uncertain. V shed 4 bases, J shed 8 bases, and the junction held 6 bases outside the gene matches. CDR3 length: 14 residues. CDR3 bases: TGTGCCAGAAGCCTGGGACAGGGTTTCGAAAAACTGTTTTTT. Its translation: CARSLGQGFEKLFF.

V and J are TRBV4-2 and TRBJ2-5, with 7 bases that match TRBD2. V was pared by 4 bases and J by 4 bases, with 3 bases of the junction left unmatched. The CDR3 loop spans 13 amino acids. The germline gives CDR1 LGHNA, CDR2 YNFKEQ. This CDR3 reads CASSLGLGETQYF. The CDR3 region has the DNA TGTGCCAGCAGCCTCGGACTAGGAGAGACCCAGTACTTC.

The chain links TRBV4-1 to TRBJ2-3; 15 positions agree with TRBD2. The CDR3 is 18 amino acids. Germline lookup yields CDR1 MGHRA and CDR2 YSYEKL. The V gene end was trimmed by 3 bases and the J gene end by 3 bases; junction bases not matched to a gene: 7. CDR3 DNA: TGCGCCAGCAGCCAGGGACTAGCGGGGGGAGAATGGACAGATACGCAGTATTTT. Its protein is CASSQGLAGGEWTDTQYF.

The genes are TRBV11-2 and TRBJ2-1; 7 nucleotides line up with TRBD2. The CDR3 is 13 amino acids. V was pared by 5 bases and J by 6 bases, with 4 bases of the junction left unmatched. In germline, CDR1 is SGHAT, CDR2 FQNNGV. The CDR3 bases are TGTGCCAGCAGCATCGGGACTATCAATGAGCAGTTCTTC. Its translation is CASSIGTINEQFF.

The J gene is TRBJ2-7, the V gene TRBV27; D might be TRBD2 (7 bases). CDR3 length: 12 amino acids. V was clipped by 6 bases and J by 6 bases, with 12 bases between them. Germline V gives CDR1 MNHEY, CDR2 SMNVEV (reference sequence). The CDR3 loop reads CASRGGGFEQYF. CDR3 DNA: TGTGCCAGCAGAGGGGGGGGATTCGAGCAGTACTTC.

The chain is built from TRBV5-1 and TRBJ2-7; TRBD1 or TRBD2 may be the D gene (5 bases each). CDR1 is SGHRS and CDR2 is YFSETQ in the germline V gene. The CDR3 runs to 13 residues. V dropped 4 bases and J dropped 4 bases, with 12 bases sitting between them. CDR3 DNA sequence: TGCGCCAGCAGCGCCACAGAGGGGTACGAGCAGTACTTC. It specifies CASSATEGYEQYF. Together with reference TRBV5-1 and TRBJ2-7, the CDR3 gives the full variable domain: KAGVTQTPRYLIKTRGQQVTLSCSPISGHRSVSWYQQTPGQGLQFLFEYFSETQRNKGNFPGRFSGRQFSNSRSEMNVSTLELGDSALYLCASSATEGYEQYFGPGTRLTVT.

In DNA, the CDR3 is TGCAGCGTTGAGAGGGGTCAAAATGATTGGAAGCTTGGTGGCTACACCTTC. It specifies CSVERGQNDWKLGGYTF. The chain recombines TRBV29-1 with TRBJ1-2; possible D gene TRBD1, 5 bases. Germline V gives CDR1 SQVTM, CDR2 ANQGSEA. Trimming left V 3 bases short and J 7 bases short, with 27 bases between. The CDR3 covers 17 residues.

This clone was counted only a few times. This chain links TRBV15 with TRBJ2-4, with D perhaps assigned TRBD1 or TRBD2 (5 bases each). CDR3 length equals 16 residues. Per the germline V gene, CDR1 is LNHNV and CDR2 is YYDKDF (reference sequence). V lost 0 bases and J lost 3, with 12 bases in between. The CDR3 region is CATSRDGVGDKNIQYF. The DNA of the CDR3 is TGTGCCACCAGCAGAGATGGGGTGGGGGACAAAAACATTCAGTACTTC.

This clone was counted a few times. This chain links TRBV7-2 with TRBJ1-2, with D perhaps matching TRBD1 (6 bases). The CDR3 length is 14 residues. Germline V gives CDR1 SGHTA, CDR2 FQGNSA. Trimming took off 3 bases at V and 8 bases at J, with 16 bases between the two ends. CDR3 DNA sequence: TGTGCCAGCAGCTTGGGGGGCGCGGGGGAGGGCTACACCTTC. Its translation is CASSLGGAGEGYTF.

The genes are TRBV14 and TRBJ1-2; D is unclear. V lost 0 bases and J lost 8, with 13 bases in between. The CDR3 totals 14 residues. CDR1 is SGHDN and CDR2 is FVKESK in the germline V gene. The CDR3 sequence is CASSQDKGSGGYTF. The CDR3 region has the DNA TGTGCCAGCAGCCAAGATAAAGGAAGCGGGGGCTACACCTTC.

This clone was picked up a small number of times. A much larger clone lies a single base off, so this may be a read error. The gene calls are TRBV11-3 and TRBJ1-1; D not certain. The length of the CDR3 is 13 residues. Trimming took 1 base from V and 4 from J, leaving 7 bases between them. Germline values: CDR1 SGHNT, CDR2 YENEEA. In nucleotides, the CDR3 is TGTGCCAGCAGCTTAGGGCGGGGCACTGAAGCTTTCTTT. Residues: CASSLGRGTEAFF.

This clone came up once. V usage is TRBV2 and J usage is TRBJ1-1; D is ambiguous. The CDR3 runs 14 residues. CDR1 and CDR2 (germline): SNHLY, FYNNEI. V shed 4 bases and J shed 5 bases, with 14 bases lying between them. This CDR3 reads CASSVPPGLTEAFF. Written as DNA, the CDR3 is TGTGCCAGCAGTGTCCCACCGGGCCTGACTGAAGCTTTCTTT.

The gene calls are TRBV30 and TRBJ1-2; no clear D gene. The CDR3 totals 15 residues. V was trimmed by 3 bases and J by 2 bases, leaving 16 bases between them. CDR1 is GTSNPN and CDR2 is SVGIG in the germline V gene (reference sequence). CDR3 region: CAWRGQLGSNYGYTF. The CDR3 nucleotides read TGTGCCTGGAGGGGCCAATTGGGCAGCAACTATGGCTACACCTTC.

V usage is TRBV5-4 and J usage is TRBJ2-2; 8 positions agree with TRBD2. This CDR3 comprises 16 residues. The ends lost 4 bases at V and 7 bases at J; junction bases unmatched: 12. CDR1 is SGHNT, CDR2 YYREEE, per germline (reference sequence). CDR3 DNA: TGTGCCAGCAGCGCCCCCAGCGGGGGAGAGATCGGGGAGCTGTTTTTT. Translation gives CASSAPSGGEIGELFF.